Shown below are 9 T cell receptor beta chains from a single sample sequenced in a study of shared clonotypes between healthy human individuals. Sequencing used immunoSEQ multiplex PCR; TCRdb keeps in-frame clones, though not all of them. The table shows roughly 2 million clones, with over 85% occurring only once. Source material: naive CD4+ T cells sorted from blood. Subset given: CD45RA+ positively selected. Receptor source: a man between 18 and 35 years old in good health.

V gene TRBV29-1 combines with J gene TRBJ1-2, with TRBD1 matching 8 bases. The trim removed 7 bases at V and 1 base at J, leaving 2 bases unmatched. Per germline, CDR1 SQVTM and CDR2 ANQGSEA. The CDR3 runs to 12 residues. The CDR3 nucleotides read TGCAGCGCGGGACAGGTTAACTATGGCTACACCTTC. Translating it yields CSAGQVNYGYTF.

To note about this clone: At the DNA level, this CDR3 is encoded by other sequences in the same sample as well. V is TRBV6-5 and J is TRBJ1-1; maybe TRBD1 (6 bases). Germline-derived CDR1 and CDR2 are MNHEY and SVGAGI. CDR3 length: 13 amino acids. The V gene lost 5 bases and the J gene lost 1 base, with 8 bases spanning the gap. The DNA of the CDR3 is TGTGCCAGCAGTCCCAGGGGGAACACTGAAGCTTTCTTT. It yields the protein CASSPRGNTEAFF.

This chain uses TRBV11-2 with TRBJ1-6; D perhaps matches TRBD1 (6 bases). Germline CDR1 and CDR2: SGHAT and FQNNGV. V was shortened by 4 bases and J by 10 bases, with 23 bases between the two germline ends. This CDR3 comprises 17 residues. Here the CDR3 reads CASSSHGGGPGLSPLHF. The CDR3 region has the DNA TGTGCCAGCAGCTCACACGGAGGGGGGCCTGGGTTGTCACCCCTCCACTTT.

The chain has TRBV30 and TRBJ2-2; no definite D call. V lost 3 bases and J lost 7, with 12 bases in between. From germline, CDR1 is GTSNPN and CDR2 SVGIG (reference sequence). This CDR3 is 13 amino acids long. Here the CDR3 reads CAWRLRLDGELFF. The CDR3 DNA reads as TGTGCCTGGAGGCTGCGACTCGACGGGGAGCTGTTTTTT.

This chain joins TRBV7-9 and TRBJ2-7; weak D call: TRBD1 (6 bases). V lost 2 bases, J lost 7 bases, and 18 bases lay in between. Germline V CDR1 and CDR2: SEHNR, FQNEAQ (reference sequence). The CDR3 length is 15 residues. The CDR3 DNA reads as TGTGCCAGCAGCTTAACGGGACACACACTGCCTGAGCAGTACTTC. As protein: CASSLTGHTLPEQYF.

The CDR3 loop reads CASSGETLSTDTQYF. The CDR3 DNA follows: TGTGCCAGCAGCGGGGAGACACTATCCACAGATACGCAGTATTTT. The gene calls are TRBV2 and TRBJ2-3, with D tentatively TRBD2 (5 bases). Trimming removed 6 bases at V and 2 bases at J, with 15 bases between. From germline, CDR1 is SNHLY and CDR2 FYNNEI. This CDR3 comprises 15 residues.

A remark on this clone: With a much larger clone just one base away, this may be a read error. J is TRBJ1-1 and V is TRBV30, with D unclear. The germline V gene encodes CDR1 GTSNPN and CDR2 SVGIG (reference sequence). The CDR3 loop spans 12 amino acids. The CDR3 spells CAWSIRNTEASF. DNA of the CDR3: TGTGCCTGGAGTATCCGGAACACTGAAGCTTCCTTT.

The chain has TRBV6-1 and TRBJ1-5; 11 nucleotides line up with TRBD1. V lost 7 bases and J lost 8; bases outside the gene matches: 4. Germline CDR1 is MNHNS and CDR2 is SASEGT. The CDR3 is 13 residues long. The CDR3 region has the DNA TGTGCCAGCACGGACAGGGGGCCAGAGCCCCAGCATTTT. This encodes CASTDRGPEPQHF.

This sequence joins TRBV27 and TRBJ2-1, with 11 bases lining up with TRBD2. The CDR3 totals 16 residues. The V gene end was trimmed by 2 bases and the J gene end by 7 bases; junction bases not matched to a gene: 7. CDR1 and CDR2 (germline): MNHEY, SMNVEV (reference sequence). CDR3 in amino acids: CASSLQTSGVNNEQFF. CDR3 in DNA: TGTGCCAGCAGTTTACAGACTAGCGGGGTGAATAATGAGCAGTTCTTC.